Following are 12 T cell receptor beta chains from one sample sequenced in a study of PD-1 blockade in classical Hodgkin lymphoma. Time point reported: newly diagnosed, previously untreated cHL patient sample. Some clones are missing from TCRdb's copy, which holds only in-frame ones; the method was immunoSEQ multiplex PCR. The table has roughly 16,000 clones, roughly 87% seen once; the top ten hold about 4%. Sequenced material: peripheral blood mononuclear cells (PBMCs). The source is a human donor with classical Hodgkin lymphoma.

This clone was seen a handful of times. V and J are TRBV28 and TRBJ1-2, with no clear D. Looked up from germline, CDR1 is MDHEN and CDR2 is SYDVKM. CDR3 size: 13 residues. Trimming shortened V by 3 bases and J by 5 bases, and 10 bases separated the two germline ends. The CDR3 sequence is CASSLWQVYGYTF. In nucleotides, the CDR3 is TGTGCCAGCAGTTTGTGGCAGGTTTATGGCTACACCTTC.

The V and J genes are TRBV25-1 and TRBJ2-1; D gene uncertain. Germline values: CDR1 MGHDK, CDR2 SYGVNS. Trimming pared 0 bases from V and 0 bases from J, leaving 9 bases between. The CDR3 extends over 16 amino acids. Here the CDR3 reads CASSEYRSSSYNEQFF. The CDR3 nucleotides read TGTGCCAGCAGTGAATATCGGTCCAGCTCCTACAATGAGCAGTTCTTC.

This chain uses TRBV5-1 with TRBJ2-7; TRBD2 aligns across 11 bases. This CDR3 region has 14 residues. Germline assignment: CDR1 SGHRS and CDR2 YFSETQ. J was trimmed by 4 bases and V by 1 base; bases with no gene match: 1. CDR3 region: CASSLTSGSYEQYF. As DNA, the CDR3 is TGCGCCAGCAGCTTGACTAGCGGGAGTTACGAGCAGTACTTC.

The chain couples TRBV2 to TRBJ1-2; 9 bases agree with TRBD1. Germline-derived CDR1 and CDR2 are SNHLY and FYNNEI. This CDR3 comprises 15 residues. The junction had 9 bases not matched to a gene; V was cut back by 3 bases and J by 7 bases. The CDR3 region has the DNA TGTGCCAGCAGTGAGTTAGGGACAGGGATCGGTGGCTACACCTTC. Its protein product is CASSELGTGIGGYTF.

The rearrangement links TRBV5-1 to TRBJ1-3; D is perhaps TRBD1 (5 bases). The V and J ends lost 2 bases and 2 bases respectively, with 8 bases between them. The CDR3 has 14 residues. Germline V gives CDR1 SGHRS, CDR2 YFSETQ. DNA of the CDR3: TGCGCCAGCAGCTTAGCGGGGGCTGGAAACACCATATATTTT. It yields the protein CASSLAGAGNTIYF.

The V gene is TRBV5-1, the J gene TRBJ2-3; D uncertain. From germline, CDR1 is SGHRS and CDR2 YFSETQ. Deletions cut 2 bases from V and 1 base from J, with 8 bases between. The CDR3 has 14 amino acids. CDR3 protein: CASSLGQRTDTQYF. Written as DNA, the CDR3 is TGCGCCAGCAGCTTAGGTCAGCGCACAGATACGCAGTATTTT.

This chain joins TRBV9 and TRBJ2-1, with 12 positions matching TRBD2. This CDR3 comprises 15 residues. The J segment lost 4 bases and the V segment lost 4 bases, leaving 3 bases of the junction unmatched. Germline-derived CDR1 and CDR2 are SGDLS and YYNGEE. The CDR3 DNA follows: TGTGCCAGCAGCCACGGACTAGCGGGGTACAATGAGCAGTTCTTC. Its translation: CASSHGLAGYNEQFF.

This rearrangement joins TRBV5-4 to TRBJ1-2; D might be TRBD1 (5 bases). V shed 0 bases and J shed 2 bases, with 8 bases lying between them. The germline V gene encodes CDR1 SGHNT and CDR2 YYREEE (reference sequence). The CDR3 is 14 amino acids. CDR3 coding DNA: TGTGCCAGCAGCTTGGGGCAGGGCAACTATGGCTACACCTTC. The encoded protein is CASSLGQGNYGYTF.

J is TRBJ2-1 and V is TRBV7-3; tentatively, D is TRBD2 (6 bases). The CDR3 loop spans 14 amino acids. CDR1 is SGHTA and CDR2 is FQGTGA in the germline V gene. V shed 3 bases and J shed 9 bases, with 15 bases lying between them. In DNA form, the CDR3 reads TGTGCCAGCAGCTTGACTAGTCCAGGGTCTGAGCAGTTCTTC. Protein sequence: CASSLTSPGSEQFF.

This clone was seen a handful of times. V usage is TRBV29-1 and J usage is TRBJ1-1; 7 bases align to TRBD1. Germline assignment: CDR1 SQVTM and CDR2 ANQGSEA. V dropped 6 bases and J dropped 0; count of bases not matched to a gene: 1. This CDR3 comprises 12 residues. The CDR3 reads CSVGQMNTEAFF. The CDR3 DNA sequence: TGCAGCGTGGGACAGATGAACACTGAAGCTTTCTTT.

The V and J genes are TRBV27 and TRBJ1-1; no definite D call. V was cut by 5 bases and J by 7 bases, with 14 bases left in between. This CDR3 region has 13 residues. The V gene's germline CDR1 is MNHEY and CDR2 SMNVEV (reference sequence). As DNA, the CDR3 is TGTGCCAGCAGTCTAAACTTGTGGGGTGAAGCTTTCTTT. Its protein product is CASSLNLWGEAFF.

V usage is TRBV7-9 and J usage is TRBJ2-1; TRBD2 matches 10 bases. The CDR3 is 17 residues long. J gave up 3 bases and V 5 bases, and 10 bases lay outside the gene matches. The germline V gene has CDR1 SEHNR and CDR2 FQNEAQ (reference sequence). The CDR3 spells CASSLQASGSVYNEQFF. DNA of the CDR3: TGTGCCAGCAGCCTCCAGGCTAGCGGGAGTGTCTACAATGAGCAGTTCTTC.